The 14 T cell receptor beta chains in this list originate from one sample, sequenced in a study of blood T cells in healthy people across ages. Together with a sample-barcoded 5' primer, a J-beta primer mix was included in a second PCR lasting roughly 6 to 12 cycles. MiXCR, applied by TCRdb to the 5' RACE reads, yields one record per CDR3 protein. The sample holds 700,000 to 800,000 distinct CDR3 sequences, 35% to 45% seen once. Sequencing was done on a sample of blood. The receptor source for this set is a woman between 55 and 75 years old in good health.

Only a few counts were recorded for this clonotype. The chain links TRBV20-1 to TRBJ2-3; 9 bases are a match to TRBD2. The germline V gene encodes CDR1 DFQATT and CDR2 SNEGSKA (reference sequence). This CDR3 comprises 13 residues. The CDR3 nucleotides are TGCAGCGCGGGGGGGCAGGTTCAAAATACGCAGTATTTT. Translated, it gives CSAGGQVQNTQYF.

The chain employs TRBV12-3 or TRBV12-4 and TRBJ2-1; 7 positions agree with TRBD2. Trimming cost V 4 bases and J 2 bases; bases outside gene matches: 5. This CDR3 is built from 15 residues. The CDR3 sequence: CASSSLAPPYNEQFF. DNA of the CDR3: TGTGCCAGCAGTTCACTAGCGCCGCCCTACAATGAGCAGTTCTTC.

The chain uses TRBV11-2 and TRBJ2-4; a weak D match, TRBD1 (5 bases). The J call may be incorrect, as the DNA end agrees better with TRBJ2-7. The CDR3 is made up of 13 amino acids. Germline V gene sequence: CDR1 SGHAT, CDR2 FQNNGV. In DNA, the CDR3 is TGTGCCAGCAGCTTAGCTACAGGCTACGAGCAGTACTTC. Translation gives CASSLATGYEQYF.

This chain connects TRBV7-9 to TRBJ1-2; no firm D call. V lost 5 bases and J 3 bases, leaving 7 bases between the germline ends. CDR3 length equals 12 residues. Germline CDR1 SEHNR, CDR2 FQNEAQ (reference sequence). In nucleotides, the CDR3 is TGTGCCAGCAGCCCGGACGACTATGGCTACACCTTC. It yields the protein CASSPDDYGYTF.

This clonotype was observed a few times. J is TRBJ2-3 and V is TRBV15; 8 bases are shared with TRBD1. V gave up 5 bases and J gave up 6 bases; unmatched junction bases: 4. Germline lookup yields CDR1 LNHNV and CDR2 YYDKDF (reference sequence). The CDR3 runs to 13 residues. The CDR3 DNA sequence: TGTGCCACCAGCTTGGACAGGGCCGATACGCAGTATTTT. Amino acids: CATSLDRADTQYF.

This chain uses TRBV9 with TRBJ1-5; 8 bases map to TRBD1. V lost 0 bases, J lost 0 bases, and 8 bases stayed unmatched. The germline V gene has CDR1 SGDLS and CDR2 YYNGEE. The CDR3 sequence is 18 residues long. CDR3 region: CASSVADRDEYSNQPQHF. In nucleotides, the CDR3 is TGTGCCAGCAGCGTAGCGGACAGGGACGAATATAGCAATCAGCCCCAGCATTTT.

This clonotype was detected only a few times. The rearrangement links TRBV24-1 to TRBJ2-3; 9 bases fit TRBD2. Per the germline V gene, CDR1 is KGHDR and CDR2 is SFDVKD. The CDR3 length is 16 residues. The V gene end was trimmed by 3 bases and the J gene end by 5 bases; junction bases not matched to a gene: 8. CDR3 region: CATSDAREGLLDTQYF. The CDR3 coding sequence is TGTGCCACCAGTGATGCGCGGGAGGGCCTTTTAGATACGCAGTATTTT.

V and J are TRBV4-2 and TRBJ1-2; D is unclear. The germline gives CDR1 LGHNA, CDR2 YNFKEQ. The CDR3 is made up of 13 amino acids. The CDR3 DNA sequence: TGTGCTTCCACCGGCAGCGCTAACTATGGCTACACCTTC. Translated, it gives CASTGSANYGYTF.

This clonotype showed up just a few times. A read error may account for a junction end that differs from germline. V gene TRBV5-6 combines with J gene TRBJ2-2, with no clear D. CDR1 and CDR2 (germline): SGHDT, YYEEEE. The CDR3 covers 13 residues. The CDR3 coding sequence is TGTGCCAGCAGCTCAACTAACAGCGGGGAGCTGTTTTTT. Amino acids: CASSSTNSGELFF.

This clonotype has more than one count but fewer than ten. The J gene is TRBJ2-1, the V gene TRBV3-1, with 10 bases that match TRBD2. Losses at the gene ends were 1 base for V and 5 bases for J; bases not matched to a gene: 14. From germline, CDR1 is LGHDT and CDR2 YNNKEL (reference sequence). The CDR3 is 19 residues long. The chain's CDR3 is CASSQVGLVAGGRNNEQFF. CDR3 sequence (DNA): TGTGCCAGCAGCCAAGTGGGTTTGGTAGCGGGGGGTCGGAACAATGAGCAGTTCTTC.

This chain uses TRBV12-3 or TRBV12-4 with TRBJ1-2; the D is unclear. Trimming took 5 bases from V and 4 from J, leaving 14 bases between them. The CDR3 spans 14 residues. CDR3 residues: CASSPEHNIYGYTF. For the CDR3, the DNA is TGTGCCAGCAGTCCTGAACACAATATCTATGGCTACACCTTC.

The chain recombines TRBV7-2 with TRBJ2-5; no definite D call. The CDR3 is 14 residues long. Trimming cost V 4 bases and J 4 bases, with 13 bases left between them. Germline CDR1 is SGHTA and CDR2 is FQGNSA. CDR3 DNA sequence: TGTGCCAGCAGCTCAACCTGGTCCGGAGAGACCCAGTACTTC. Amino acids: CASSSTWSGETQYF.

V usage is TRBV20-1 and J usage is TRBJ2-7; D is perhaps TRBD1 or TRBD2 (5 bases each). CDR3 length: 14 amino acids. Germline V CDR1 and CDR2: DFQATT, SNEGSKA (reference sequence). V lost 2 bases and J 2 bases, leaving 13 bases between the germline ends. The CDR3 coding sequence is TGCAGTGCTAGACCCGACAGAGGGACCTACGAGCAGTACTTC. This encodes CSARPDRGTYEQYF.

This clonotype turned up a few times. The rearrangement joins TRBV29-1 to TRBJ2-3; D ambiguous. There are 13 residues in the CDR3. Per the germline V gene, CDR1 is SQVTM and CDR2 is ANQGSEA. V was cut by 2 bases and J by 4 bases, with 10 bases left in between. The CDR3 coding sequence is TGCAGCGTTGAATTCTTGGTCCCAGATACGCAGTATTTT. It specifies CSVEFLVPDTQYF.